This entry lists 20 T cell receptor beta chains sequenced from one sample in a study of T-cell reconstitution after alpha-beta-depleted transplantation in children. For TCRbeta, the library was prepared with unique molecular identifiers. TCRdb reprocessed the PCR reads via MiXCR and lists one record per CDR3 protein. The table shows around 960,000 distinct CDR3 sequences, with about 26% occurring only once. This specimen consisted of PBMCs, mostly from graft donor cells, obtained 360 days after TCRalphabeta/CD19-depleted stem cell transplant. The receptors here all came from a boy in the first two years of life who had a stem cell transplant for SCID, so the T cells may come from the graft donor.

This clonotype was observed at least ten times. This chain joins TRBV5-5 and TRBJ2-6; no clear D gene. The CDR3 totals 16 residues. V gave up 2 bases and J gave up 0 bases, with 9 bases separating them. The V gene's germline CDR1 is SGHKS and CDR2 YYEKEE (reference sequence). This CDR3 is CASSFLLLSGANVLTF. The CDR3 coding sequence is TGTGCCAGCAGCTTCTTACTGCTCTCTGGGGCCAACGTCCTGACTTTC.

This clonotype showed up many times. The rearrangement joins TRBV9 to TRBJ1-5; the D gene is possibly TRBD1 (6 bases). This CDR3 contains 14 residues. Germline CDR1 reads SGDLS; CDR2 reads YYNGEE. V lost 5 bases and J lost 6, with 15 bases in between. The DNA of the CDR3 is TGTGCCAGCAGTGTCGAGGGGGGTAGTCAGCCCCAGCATTTT. This codes for CASSVEGGSQPQHF.

In DNA, the CDR3 is TGTGCCAGCAGTTACAGTAACAGGGGGCAGGGGGAGCAGTACTTC. Translated, it gives CASSYSNRGQGEQYF. V is TRBV6-5 and J is TRBJ2-7; the match to TRBD1 covers 9 bases. The CDR3 consists of 15 residues. CDR1 and CDR2 from the germline V gene are MNHEY and SVGAGI. With 2 bases clipped from V and 7 bases from J, the junction kept 9 bases outside the gene matches.

This clonotype was picked up a small number of times. This chain links TRBV29-1 with TRBJ1-4; D gene ambiguous. The CDR3 runs 10 residues. Germline V CDR1 and CDR2: SQVTM, ANQGSEA. The V end lost 7 bases, the J end lost 7 bases, and 7 bases lay between the germline ends. The CDR3 is CSARVEKLFF. The CDR3 region has the DNA TGCAGCGCTCGGGTTGAAAAACTGTTTTTT.

The chain carries TRBV27 and TRBJ2-7; TRBD2 matches at 8 bases. The V gene's germline CDR1 is MNHEY and CDR2 SMNVEV (reference sequence). V shed 6 bases, J shed 2 bases, and the junction held 9 bases outside the gene matches. The CDR3 is made up of 15 amino acids. The CDR3 DNA is TGTGCCAGCAGGGCTTTGGGCGGGGGGACCTACGAGCAGTACTTC. It encodes CASRALGGGTYEQYF.

The rearrangement joins TRBV29-1 to TRBJ1-1, with TRBD1 identical over 8 bases. The CDR3 spans 13 residues. The germline V gene has CDR1 SQVTM and CDR2 ANQGSEA. J gave up 4 bases and V 3 bases, and 4 bases lay outside the gene matches. CDR3: CSVDNTGGTEAFF. The CDR3 DNA reads TGCAGCGTTGACAATACAGGGGGCACTGAAGCTTTCTTT.

The chain carries TRBV27 and TRBJ2-5, with D hard to call. CDR3 size: 13 residues. Germline V gene lookup returns CDR1 MNHEY and CDR2 SMNVEV (reference sequence). Trimming cost V 1 base and J 3 bases, with 6 bases left between them. The CDR3 region has the DNA TGTGCCAGCAGTTTATTTGGAAAAGAGACCCAGTACTTC. It is translated as CASSLFGKETQYF.

The rearrangement uses TRBV20-1 and TRBJ2-7, with 7 nucleotides matching TRBD2. CDR3 length: 14 amino acids. The trim removed 4 bases at V and 5 bases at J, leaving 11 bases unmatched. The germline CDR1 and CDR2 sequences are DFQATT and SNEGSKA (reference sequence). The CDR3 loop is CSATLRTSSHEQYF. The CDR3 DNA sequence: TGCAGTGCTACCCTTCGGACTAGTTCCCACGAGCAGTACTTC.

This chain connects TRBV20-1 to TRBJ2-1; D possibly corresponds to TRBD2 (6 bases). The CDR3 is 15 residues long. Germline assignment: CDR1 DFQATT and CDR2 SNEGSKA (reference sequence). V shed 5 bases and J shed 4 bases, with 18 bases lying between them. CDR3: CSADPVSGRYNEQFF. The CDR3, as DNA: TGCAGTGCTGACCCAGTATCGGGGAGGTACAATGAGCAGTTCTTC.

This clonotype was picked up a small number of times. The chain recombines TRBV12-3 or TRBV12-4 with TRBJ1-6; D remains ambiguous. The CDR3 loop spans 16 amino acids. The germline V and J ends were trimmed by 2 bases and 9 bases, with 17 bases remaining between them. The CDR3 here is CASSLRRAPSGSPLHF. CDR3 nucleotides: TGTGCCAGCAGTTTAAGGAGGGCCCCTTCGGGTTCACCCCTCCACTTT.

The gene calls are TRBV10-2 and TRBJ2-3, with TRBD1 matching 7 bases. The V gene end was trimmed by 9 bases and the J gene end by 6 bases; junction bases not matched to a gene: 9. The CDR3 spans 13 residues. CDR1 is WSHSY and CDR2 is SAAADI in the germline V gene. CDR3 region: CASVQGTADTQYF. For the CDR3, the DNA is TGCGCCAGTGTACAGGGGACGGCGGATACGCAGTATTTT.

In this sample, this clonotype turned up a few times. The genes are TRBV12-3 or TRBV12-4 and TRBJ1-1; D not certain. The CDR3 has 11 residues. The V end was cut by 3 bases, the J end by 10 bases, with 9 bases between. The CDR3 loop reads CASSFKEGAFF. The DNA of the CDR3 is TGTGCCAGCAGTTTTAAAGAGGGAGCTTTCTTT.

The J gene is TRBJ2-5, the V gene TRBV27, with a weak D call TRBD2 (5 bases). The V end was cut by 0 bases, the J end by 2 bases, with 13 bases between. This CDR3 has 16 residues. CDR1 is MNHEY and CDR2 is SMNVEV in the germline V gene (reference sequence). CDR3 loop: CASSLSVRDLQETQYF. In nucleotides, the CDR3 is TGTGCCAGCAGTTTATCGGTTCGGGATCTACAAGAGACCCAGTACTTC.

The chain joins TRBV6-1 to TRBJ1-5; D unresolved. Per the germline V gene, CDR1 is MNHNS and CDR2 is SASEGT. Deletions cut 6 bases from V and 4 bases from J, with 16 bases between. CDR3 length: 15 residues. The chain's CDR3 is CASSPSTRINQPQHF. The DNA for the CDR3 is TGTGCCAGCAGCCCCTCCACGCGAATTAATCAGCCCCAGCATTTT.

This clonotype has a handful of counts. This chain links TRBV9 with TRBJ2-1; tentatively, D is TRBD1 (5 bases). The CDR3 spans 13 residues. V was shortened by 3 bases and J by 7 bases, with 11 bases between the two germline ends. Germline V gene data show CDR1 as SGDLS and CDR2 as YYNGEE. The CDR3 is CASSEQQVNEQFF. DNA for the CDR3: TGTGCCAGCAGCGAACAACAGGTTAATGAGCAGTTCTTC.

The chain couples TRBV5-6 to TRBJ2-1; 15 bases line up with TRBD2. The CDR3 is 18 amino acids. J lost 0 bases, V lost 4 bases, and 5 bases had no gene match. From germline, CDR1 is SGHDT and CDR2 YYEEEE. The CDR3 spells CASSGGLAGGPSYNEQFF. The DNA of the CDR3 is TGTGCCAGCAGCGGGGGACTAGCGGGGGGCCCCTCCTACAATGAGCAGTTCTTC.

Only a few counts were recorded for this clonotype. This chain uses TRBV11-2 with TRBJ2-2, with D perhaps matching TRBD2 (5 bases). Trimming removed 5 bases at V and 4 bases at J, with 14 bases between. This CDR3 has 15 amino acids. From germline, CDR1 is SGHAT and CDR2 FQNNGV. This CDR3 reads CASSEGRMGTGELFF. The CDR3 DNA reads TGTGCCAGCAGCGAGGGTCGAATGGGCACCGGGGAGCTGTTTTTT.

This clonotype was counted between two and nine times. The rearrangement uses TRBV9 and TRBJ2-3, with D maybe TRBD2 (5 bases). Between the trimmed V and J ends, which lost 3 bases and 7 bases, there was a span of 21 bases. CDR3 length: 16 amino acids. CDR1 is SGDLS and CDR2 is YYNGEE in the germline V gene. CDR3 protein: CASSDTRTDPAHTQYF. The CDR3 bases are TGTGCCAGCAGCGATACTAGGACTGATCCCGCACATACGCAGTATTTT.

CDR3 loop: CSATVPAGGQETQYF. In DNA, the CDR3 is TGCAGTGCTACGGTCCCGGCGGGGGGTCAAGAGACCCAGTACTTC. The chain is built from TRBV20-1 and TRBJ2-5; 8 nucleotides match TRBD2. The J segment lost 2 bases and the V segment lost 4 bases, leaving 9 bases of the junction unmatched. Germline V gives CDR1 DFQATT, CDR2 SNEGSKA (reference sequence). The CDR3 spans 15 residues.

The V and J genes are TRBV28 and TRBJ2-4; a weak D match, TRBD1 (5 bases). This CDR3 has 16 residues. Trimming left V 1 base short and J 0 bases short, with 10 bases between. Looked up from germline, CDR1 is MDHEN and CDR2 is SYDVKM. In nucleotides, the CDR3 is TGTGCCAGCAGTTTATTTCAGGGCCCAGCCAAAAACATTCAGTACTTC. Protein: CASSLFQGPAKNIQYF.